The text below deals with one T cell receptor beta chain. Its antigen is not known. Survey-level resolution applied to immunoSEQ assay v3.0. The table came from immunoSEQ multiplex PCR; TCRdb's copy has only in-frame clones and leaves some out. The sample yields tens of thousands of clones, roughly 79% seen once. The V gene's germline CDR1 is SGHRS and CDR2 YFSETQ. The CDR3 consists of 15 residues. Trimming stripped 6 bases from V and 4 bases from J, with 19 bases between. The sample belongs to a study of long-term antiretroviral therapy in people with HIV. General study points: Whereas controls had wider CDR3 length ranges, HIV repertoires had narrower ones. Specimen acquisition occurred between about 2003 and 2018, potentially under older ART regimens. In samples taken after ART, diversity increased but remained below transplant donor control levels.

This TCR came from a woman in her forties with HIV. This sequence joins TRBV5-1 and TRBJ2-5; D possibly uses TRBD1 or TRBD2 (5 bases each). Here the sequenced sample was unsorted PBMCs, taken 1.1 years before starting antiretroviral therapy. CDR3 bases: TGCGCCAGCAAAAACGGTCCGGGGCGCGGAGAGACCCAGTACTTC. As protein: CASKNGPGRGETQYF. The full variable domain, in which reference TRBV5-1 and TRBJ2-5 provide the parts outside the CDR3, is KAGVTQTPRYLIKTRGQQVTLSCSPISGHRSVSWYQQTPGQGLQFLFEYFSETQRNKGNFPGRFSGRQFSNSRSEMNVSTLELGDSALYLCASKNGPGRGETQYFGPGTRLLVL.